The present T cell receptor beta chain was sequenced within a study of cytomegalovirus exposure and HLA in healthy donors. Overall study context: From donors who were HLA-typed, an early data release held approximately 84 million unique TCRs.

Study-level results: According to the study, around 160 TCR beta chains were cytomegalovirus-associated. Previously analyzed data showed that most TCR beta V segments were productive at a frequency of about 90% or about 30%.

Donors consisted of healthy bone marrow donors. J lost 5 bases, V lost 4 bases, and 13 bases had no gene match. This CDR3 is 18 amino acids long. The V gene's germline CDR1 is MGHRA and CDR2 YSYEKL. The PCR had 60 Vbeta and 13 Jbeta primers. This table comes from immunoSEQ multiplex PCR, and its TCRdb copy is limited to in-frame clones, with some not included. The sample has about 200,000 clones, 75% to 85% seen once. The sample holds a few counts of this clone. Its antigen is not known. The genes are TRBV4-1 and TRBJ1-6; 8 nucleotides match TRBD1. Sequencing used PBMCs. This sequence was found in a woman between 50 and 59 years old in good health and CMV-seropositive. CDR3 bases: TGCGCCAGCAGCCCTAGAGGGATGACAGGGGCGAATAATTCACCCCTCCACTTT. The encoded protein is CASSPRGMTGANNSPLHF.